These 10 T cell receptor beta chains were sequenced from one sample in a study of shared clonotypes between healthy human individuals. The table came from immunoSEQ multiplex PCR; TCRdb's copy has only in-frame clones and leaves some out. This sample yields 2 million to 2.5 million clones, of which approximately 96% are seen a single time; 0.13% belongs to the top ten. Sequencing was done on a sample of naive CD4+ T cells sorted from blood. Described subset: CD45RA+ positively selected. These TCRs come from a man between 18 and 35 years old in good health.

The chain joins TRBV2 to TRBJ1-3, with D perhaps TRBD1 (6 bases). Trimming left V 1 base short and J 2 bases short, with 12 bases between. Per germline, CDR1 SNHLY and CDR2 FYNNEI. CDR3 length: 16 residues. The CDR3 bases are TGTGCCAGCAGTGAAGGGCAGGGGATTACTGGAAACACCATATATTTT. Its translation: CASSEGQGITGNTIYF. Filled out from reference TRBV2 and TRBJ1-3, the complete variable domain reads EPEVTQTPSHQVTQMGQEVILRCVPISNHLYFYWYRQILGQKVEFLVSFYNNEISEKSEIFDDQFSVERPDGSNFTLKIRSTKLEDSAMYFCASSEGQGITGNTIYFGEGSWLTVV.

The rearrangement uses TRBV5-1 and TRBJ2-3, with 7 nucleotides matching TRBD1. Per germline, CDR1 SGHRS and CDR2 YFSETQ. There are 15 residues in the CDR3. Trimming at V came to 3 bases and at J to 1 base, leaving 5 bases not matched to a gene. The CDR3 bases are TGCGCCAGCAGCTACGACGGACAGGGCACAGATACGCAGTATTTT. Its translation is CASSYDGQGTDTQYF.

The chain uses TRBV29-1 and TRBJ1-1, with 7 bases matching TRBD1. Germline trimming cut 6 bases from V and 0 bases from J; bases unmatched to any gene: 10. Germline loops: CDR1 SQVTM, CDR2 ANQGSEA. The length of the CDR3 is 15 residues. The CDR3 coding sequence is TGCAGCGTCGCCCTCGGGACAGATTTGAACACTGAAGCTTTCTTT. It specifies CSVALGTDLNTEAFF.

This chain joins TRBV28 and TRBJ2-3; TRBD1 matches at 7 bases. CDR1 MDHEN and CDR2 SYDVKM come from the germline V gene. With 6 bases clipped from V and 0 bases from J, the junction kept 3 bases outside the gene matches. The CDR3 runs 14 residues. As DNA, the CDR3 is TGTGCCAGCAGCAAGGGACAGAGCACAGATACGCAGTATTTT. It codes for CASSKGQSTDTQYF.

The chain employs TRBV7-9 and TRBJ2-5; D gene ambiguous. Germline values: CDR1 SEHNR, CDR2 FQNEAQ (reference sequence). V was clipped by 5 bases and J by 14 bases, with 18 bases between them. The CDR3 is made up of 12 amino acids. Here the CDR3 DNA reads TGTGCCAGCAGCCCACCCCTTAGGGAAGGATACTTC. Its protein is CASSPPLREGYF. Complete variable domain (other parts from reference TRBV7-9 and TRBJ2-5): DTGVSQNPRHKITKRGQNVTFRCDPISEHNRLYWYRQTLGQGPEFLTYFQNEAQLEKSRLLSDRFSAERPKGSFSTLEIQRTEQGDSAMYLCASSPPLREGYFGPGTRLLVL.

The chain employs TRBV7-8 and TRBJ1-4; 7 bases match TRBD1. Germline V lookup: CDR1 SGHVS, CDR2 FQNEAQ. The CDR3 is made up of 15 amino acids. V gave up 6 bases and J gave up 2 bases; unmatched junction bases: 6. CDR3 loop: CASSFEGATNEKLFF. As DNA, the CDR3 is TGTGCCAGCAGTTTTGAGGGGGCTACTAATGAAAAACTGTTTTTT.

A few counts support this clone. Other DNA sequences of this sample code for an identical CDR3. The chain recombines TRBV19 with TRBJ2-7, with D possibly TRBD2 on 6 matching bases. This CDR3 contains 13 residues. Trimming cost V 1 base and J 2 bases, with 6 bases left between them. Germline CDR1 is LNHDA and CDR2 is SQIVND (reference sequence). The CDR3 loop reads CASSIGTTYEQYF. DNA of the CDR3: TGTGCCAGTAGTATAGGGACTACCTACGAGCAGTACTTC.

The chain is built from TRBV7-2 and TRBJ2-1; D remains ambiguous. Germline CDR1 and CDR2: SGHTA and FQGNSA. CDR3 size: 13 residues. Trimming shortened V by 1 base and J by 11 bases, and 12 bases separated the two germline ends. The CDR3, as DNA: TGTGCCAGCAGCTTAGACGTCCAGGCCCAGCAGTTCTTC. It specifies CASSLDVQAQQFF.

A word on this clone: At one end the junction does not follow the germline gene, possibly because of a read error. The J gene is TRBJ2-7, the V gene TRBV29-1, with TRBD1 as a possible D gene (5 bases). The CDR3 is 15 residues long. Germline V gene lookup returns CDR1 SQVTM and CDR2 ANQGSEA. The CDR3 DNA reads as TGCAGCGTTGAAGTCGCAGATAGGGGCTACTACGAGCAGTGCTTC. Protein product: CSVEVADRGYYEQCF.

The rearrangement links TRBV5-1 to TRBJ2-7, with TRBD2 matching 13 bases. This CDR3 is built from 17 residues. Trimming took 0 bases from V and 5 from J; bases not matched to a gene: 8. Germline V gives CDR1 SGHRS, CDR2 YFSETQ. The CDR3 region has the DNA TGCGCCAGCAGCTTGGCCGGGACTAGCGGGGCCCAGGACGAGCAGTACTTC. Amino acids: CASSLAGTSGAQDEQYF.